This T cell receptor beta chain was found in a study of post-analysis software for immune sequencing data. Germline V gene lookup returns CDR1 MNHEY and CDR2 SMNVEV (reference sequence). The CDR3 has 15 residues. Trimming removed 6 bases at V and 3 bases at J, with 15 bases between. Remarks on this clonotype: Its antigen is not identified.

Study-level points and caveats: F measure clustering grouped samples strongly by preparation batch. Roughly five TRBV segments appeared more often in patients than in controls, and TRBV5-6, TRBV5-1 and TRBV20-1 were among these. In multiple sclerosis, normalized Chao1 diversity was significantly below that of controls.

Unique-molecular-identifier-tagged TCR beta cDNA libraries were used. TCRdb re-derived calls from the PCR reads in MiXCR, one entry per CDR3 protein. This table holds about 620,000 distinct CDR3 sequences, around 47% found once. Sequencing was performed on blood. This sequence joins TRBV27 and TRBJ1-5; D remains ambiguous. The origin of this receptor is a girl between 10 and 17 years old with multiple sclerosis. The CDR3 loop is CASSSLGNSNQPQHF. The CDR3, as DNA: TGTGCCAGCAGCTCCTTGGGGAATTCCAATCAGCCCCAGCATTTT.